Below are 25 T cell receptor beta chains sequenced from a single sample in a study of cytomegalovirus exposure and HLA in healthy donors. PCR involved 60 Vbeta and 13 Jbeta primers. Generated by immunoSEQ multiplex PCR, the TCRdb table keeps only in-frame clones and is missing some. The data contain roughly 250,000 clones, around two thirds of them singletons. The specimen sequenced was PBMCs. These TCRs come from a female donor in good health and CMV-seronegative.

V is TRBV5-1 and J is TRBJ2-7, with D hard to call. V dropped 0 bases and J dropped 5 bases, with 6 bases sitting between them. Per the germline V gene, CDR1 is SGHRS and CDR2 is YFSETQ. This CDR3 spans 12 amino acids. The CDR3 DNA reads as TGCGCCAGCAGCTTGGAGGCGGACGAGCAGTACTTC. This translates into CASSLEADEQYF.

This clone was counted between two and nine times. The chain uses TRBV19 and TRBJ1-1; tentatively, D is TRBD1 (5 bases). The V end lost 5 bases, the J end lost 1 base, and 11 bases lay between the germline ends. The CDR3 totals 14 residues. Germline-derived CDR1 and CDR2 are LNHDA and SQIVND (reference sequence). The CDR3 loop reads CASSVRGGNTEAFF. DNA for the CDR3: TGTGCCAGTAGTGTGAGGGGAGGGAACACTGAAGCTTTCTTT. Together with reference TRBV19 and TRBJ1-1, the CDR3 gives the full variable domain: DGGITQSPKYLFRKEGQNVTLSCEQNLNHDAMYWYRQDPGQGLRLIYYSQIVNDFQKGDIAEGYSVSREKKESFPLTVTSAQKNPTAFYLCASSVRGGNTEAFFGQGTRLTVV.

CDR3 sequence reads: CASSLGQGANEQYF. CDR3 coding DNA: TGTGCCAGCAGCTTAGGGCAGGGGGCTAACGAGCAGTACTTC. This chain uses TRBV7-3 with TRBJ2-7, with 8 positions matching TRBD1. The J segment lost 5 bases and the V segment lost 2 bases, leaving 5 bases of the junction unmatched. The CDR3 length is 14 residues. Germline V gene data show CDR1 as SGHTA and CDR2 as FQGTGA.

This chain joins TRBV27 and TRBJ2-5; D possibly corresponds to TRBD2 (5 bases). The CDR3 covers 15 residues. V lost 2 bases and J 4 bases, leaving 14 bases between the germline ends. Germline V gene data show CDR1 as MNHEY and CDR2 as SMNVEV (reference sequence). In DNA, the CDR3 is TGTGCCAGCAGTTTACTAGGGCCCCGGGGAGAGACCCAGTACTTC. Protein sequence: CASSLLGPRGETQYF.

This clone has just a few counts. The chain carries TRBV9 and TRBJ2-2, with D possibly being TRBD2 (6 bases). The CDR3 runs to 16 residues. The germline CDR1 and CDR2 sequences are SGDLS and YYNGEE. V lost 0 bases to trimming and J lost 5 bases, with 14 bases between them. The CDR3 here is CASSVGPSRGTGELFF. CDR3 DNA sequence: TGTGCCAGCAGCGTAGGGCCCAGCCGGGGGACCGGGGAGCTGTTTTTT. Full variable domain (missing parts from reference TRBV9 and TRBJ2-2): DSGVTQTPKHLITATGQRVTLRCSPRSGDLSVYWYQQSLDQGLQFLIQYYNGEERAKGNILERFSAQQFPDLHSELNLSSLELGDSALYFCASSVGPSRGTGELFFGEGSRLTVL.

This clone showed up just once. V gene TRBV7-2 combines with J gene TRBJ2-5, with 8 positions matching TRBD1. Losses at the gene ends were 4 bases for V and 5 bases for J; bases not matched to a gene: 3. Germline CDR1 and CDR2: SGHTA and FQGNSA. The length of the CDR3 is 13 residues. CDR3 loop: CASSSTGVETQYF. DNA for the CDR3: TGTGCCAGCAGCTCGACAGGGGTCGAGACCCAGTACTTC.

About this clone: Germline is not matched at one junction end, which may reflect a read error. The V gene is TRBV7-9, the J gene TRBJ2-3; 7 nucleotides align to TRBD2. Germline values: CDR1 SEHNR, CDR2 FQNEAQ (reference sequence). The CDR3 contains 19 residues. CDR3 in DNA: TGTTCCAGCAGCCGATCTGGAAGCAAAGGACTAGGACGCACAGATACGCAGTATTTT. This encodes CSSSRSGSKGLGRTDTQYF. The full variable domain, with the rest looked up from reference TRBV7-9 and TRBJ2-3, is DTGVSQNPRHKITKRGQNVTFRCDPISEHNRLYWYRQTLGQGPEFLTYFQNEAQLEKSRLLSDRFSAERPKGSFSTLEIQRTEQGDSAMYLCSSSRSGSKGLGRTDTQYFGPGTRLTVL.

The chain is built from TRBV5-1 and TRBJ2-7; D is undetermined. The CDR3 spans 12 residues. V gave up 0 bases and J gave up 3 bases, with 4 bases separating them. Germline loops: CDR1 SGHRS, CDR2 YFSETQ. This chain's CDR3 is CASSLVHYEQYF. The CDR3 bases are TGCGCCAGCAGCTTGGTCCACTACGAGCAGTACTTC.

This clone showed up just a few times. The rearrangement links TRBV5-1 to TRBJ1-2, with D unclear. There are 13 residues in the CDR3. Germline V gene lookup returns CDR1 SGHRS and CDR2 YFSETQ. The V end lost 4 bases, the J end lost 8 bases, and 15 bases lay between the germline ends. The CDR3 DNA reads as TGCGCCAGCAGCGAGGGCTACTTAGCAGGCTACACCTTC. Protein sequence: CASSEGYLAGYTF. The full variable domain, completed using reference TRBV5-1 and TRBJ1-2, is KAGVTQTPRYLIKTRGQQVTLSCSPISGHRSVSWYQQTPGQGLQFLFEYFSETQRNKGNFPGRFSGRQFSNSRSEMNVSTLELGDSALYLCASSEGYLAGYTFGSGTRLTVV.

The chain combines TRBV15 with TRBJ2-1, with 11 bases that match TRBD1. V lost 3 bases and J lost 9; bases outside the gene matches: 4. Germline CDR1 reads LNHNV; CDR2 reads YYDKDF (reference sequence). This CDR3 contains 14 residues. The CDR3 reads CATSRGTGGIEQFF. The CDR3 DNA follows: TGTGCCACCAGCAGGGGGACAGGGGGGATTGAGCAGTTCTTC.

The chain links TRBV28 to TRBJ1-3; 7 bases align to TRBD1. The V segment lost 8 bases and the J segment 0 bases; nucleotides outside the gene matches: 10. This CDR3 spans 16 amino acids. Germline V gives CDR1 MDHEN, CDR2 SYDVKM. This chain's CDR3 is CASGPGTVFSGNTIYF. The CDR3, as DNA: TGTGCCAGCGGTCCCGGGACAGTCTTCTCTGGAAACACCATATATTTT.

The V call is TRBV27, the J call TRBJ1-4, with 9 bases matching TRBD1. Germline CDR1 reads MNHEY; CDR2 reads SMNVEV (reference sequence). V shed 5 bases and J 6 bases; nucleotides not matched to a gene: 4. CDR3 length: 14 amino acids. CDR3 protein: CASSEDRGDEKLFF. CDR3 in DNA: TGTGCCAGCAGTGAGGACAGGGGAGATGAAAAACTGTTTTTT.

This chain connects TRBV11-2 to TRBJ2-7; 8 nucleotides agree with TRBD2. The ends lost 5 bases at V and 0 bases at J; junction bases unmatched: 9. Germline lookup yields CDR1 SGHAT and CDR2 FQNNGV. The CDR3 runs to 16 residues. CDR3 loop: CASSLPSGSGSYEQYF. CDR3 coding DNA: TGTGCCAGCAGCCTCCCTAGCGGGTCCGGCTCCTACGAGCAGTACTTC.

The chain links TRBV5-1 to TRBJ2-1; 8 positions match TRBD2. From germline, CDR1 is SGHRS and CDR2 YFSETQ. V lost 0 bases and J lost 4; bases outside the gene matches: 3. The CDR3 has 15 residues. The CDR3 DNA sequence: TGCGCCAGCAGCTTGGTCGGGAGGGATTACAATGAGCAGTTCTTC. It specifies CASSLVGRDYNEQFF.

The chain has TRBV7-9 and TRBJ1-2, with D tentatively TRBD1 (5 bases). The germline gives CDR1 SEHNR, CDR2 FQNEAQ (reference sequence). V shed 4 bases and J shed 6 bases, with 12 bases lying between them. The CDR3 is 13 residues long. CDR3 in amino acids: CASSSPGGNGYTF. The DNA for the CDR3 is TGTGCCAGCAGCTCCCCTGGGGGGAATGGCTACACCTTC.

This clone was recorded a few times. The chain combines TRBV30 with TRBJ2-1; tentatively, D is TRBD1 (5 bases). Trimming cost V 3 bases and J 3 bases, with 6 bases left between them. CDR1 is GTSNPN and CDR2 is SVGIG in the germline V gene (reference sequence). The CDR3 runs to 12 residues. CDR3 in amino acids: CAWRQGYNEQFF. CDR3 nucleotides: TGTGCCTGGAGGCAGGGCTACAATGAGCAGTTCTTC.

The V and J genes are TRBV5-1 and TRBJ1-2, with D perhaps matching TRBD1 (6 bases). From germline, CDR1 is SGHRS and CDR2 YFSETQ. The CDR3 has 13 amino acids. V lost 3 bases and J 8 bases, leaving 14 bases between the germline ends. The CDR3 protein is CASSSEQGGGYTF. In DNA, the CDR3 is TGCGCCAGCAGCTCGGAACAAGGGGGAGGCTACACCTTC.

The chain is built from TRBV10-1 and TRBJ1-1, with TRBD1 matching 8 bases. The length of the CDR3 is 14 residues. In germline, CDR1 is WNHNN, CDR2 SYGVQD (reference sequence). V shed 6 bases and J 4 bases; nucleotides not matched to a gene: 7. In DNA form, the CDR3 reads TGCGCCAGCAGAGCAGGGGGCATGGGCACTGAAGCTTTCTTT. This translates into CASRAGGMGTEAFF.

This clone was seen more than once but under ten times. This chain uses TRBV4-2 with TRBJ1-1, with 11 positions matching TRBD1. V trimming: 1 base; J trimming: 5 bases; junction bases outside the gene matches: 9. Germline lookup yields CDR1 LGHNA and CDR2 YNFKEQ. The CDR3 has 17 residues. CDR3 sequence reads: CASSQVGTGGYFTEAFF. The CDR3 coding sequence is TGTGCCAGCAGCCAAGTTGGGACAGGGGGGTATTTTACTGAAGCTTTCTTT.

The V and J genes are TRBV19 and TRBJ1-5, with TRBD1 identical over 7 bases. Germline CDR1 is LNHDA and CDR2 is SQIVND (reference sequence). The CDR3 is 15 amino acids. V lost 3 bases and J lost 2; bases outside the gene matches: 4. CDR3 loop: CASSIRGGRNQPQHF. The DNA for the CDR3 is TGTGCCAGTAGTATCCGAGGGGGCCGCAATCAGCCCCAGCATTTT. Variable domain in full (rest from reference TRBV19 and TRBJ1-5): DGGITQSPKYLFRKEGQNVTLSCEQNLNHDAMYWYRQDPGQGLRLIYYSQIVNDFQKGDIAEGYSVSREKKESFPLTVTSAQKNPTAFYLCASSIRGGRNQPQHFGDGTRLSIL.

The chain couples TRBV29-1 to TRBJ2-7; 8 bases match TRBD1. Looked up from germline, CDR1 is SQVTM and CDR2 is ANQGSEA. The CDR3 covers 14 residues. V shed 4 bases and J 5 bases; nucleotides not matched to a gene: 10. The CDR3 spells CSVAKRAGGHEQYF. CDR3 bases: TGCAGCGTTGCCAAGAGGGCAGGGGGCCACGAGCAGTACTTC.

The chain uses TRBV18 and TRBJ2-1, with 10 bases fitting TRBD2. V trimming: 3 bases; J trimming: 6 bases; junction bases outside the gene matches: 2. The CDR3 has 14 residues. Germline CDR1 and CDR2: KGHSH and LQKENI. The chain's CDR3 is CASSPTSGFNEQFF. The CDR3 DNA reads as TGTGCCAGCTCACCGACTAGCGGGTTCAATGAGCAGTTCTTC.

Note on this clone: The junction departs from the called germline gene at one end, perhaps through a read error. The chain uses TRBV30 and TRBJ1-6; 8 bases line up with TRBD1. Germline CDR1 reads GTSNPN; CDR2 reads SVGIG (reference sequence). The CDR3 consists of 12 residues. The CDR3 DNA is TGTGCTTGGACAGGGAGGGATTCACCCCTCCACTTT. This sequence encodes CAWTGRDSPLHF.

V usage is TRBV6-6 and J usage is TRBJ2-5; TRBD2 is a possible D gene (5 bases). V lost 2 bases and J 5 bases, leaving 12 bases between the germline ends. Germline lookup yields CDR1 MNHNY and CDR2 SVGAGI (reference sequence). The CDR3 totals 14 residues. This CDR3 is CASSYTLSGETQYF. The CDR3 region has the DNA TGTGCCAGCAGTTACACCCTTTCGGGGGAGACCCAGTACTTC.

The V call is TRBV25-1, the J call TRBJ2-3; D gene uncertain. Trimming removed 5 bases at V and 4 bases at J, with 10 bases between. The CDR3 extends over 13 amino acids. Germline CDR1 and CDR2: MGHDK and SYGVNS. CDR3: CASSKESADTQYF. Here the CDR3 DNA reads TGTGCCAGCAGTAAGGAGTCTGCAGATACGCAGTATTTT.